This T cell receptor beta chain was profiled in a study of blood T cell repertoires in COVID-19. Study-level information: Material from acute and convalescent COVID-19 was sourced from the United States, Italy and Spain. PBMCs, B-cell-depleted T cells, or T cells were the source of the cDNA or gDNA that made up the material.

In the original analysis: It was from reference gene primer amplification that nucleated cell counts were estimated. Clones were sequenced by immunoSEQ multiplex PCR, and TCRdb holds only the in-frame ones, with some missing. V, J and clone size derive from that table, while D and trimming were established from the DNA sequence. The table has 150,000 to 200,000 clones, roughly 86% seen once. Seattle patients were enrolled during active infection and followed longitudinally. The germline gives CDR1 MDHEN, CDR2 SYDVKM. The trim removed 7 bases at V and 3 bases at J, leaving 9 bases unmatched. The CDR3 has 15 residues.

Sequenced material: peripheral blood. The sequence was obtained from a woman of 80 years or more with COVID-19, enrolled during active disease. The chain combines TRBV28 with TRBJ2-3; 8 positions match TRBD2. The CDR3 DNA sequence: TGTGCCAGCACTCGGGGGGAGCGGGAGACAGATACGCAGTATTTT. Its protein is CASTRGERETDTQYF.